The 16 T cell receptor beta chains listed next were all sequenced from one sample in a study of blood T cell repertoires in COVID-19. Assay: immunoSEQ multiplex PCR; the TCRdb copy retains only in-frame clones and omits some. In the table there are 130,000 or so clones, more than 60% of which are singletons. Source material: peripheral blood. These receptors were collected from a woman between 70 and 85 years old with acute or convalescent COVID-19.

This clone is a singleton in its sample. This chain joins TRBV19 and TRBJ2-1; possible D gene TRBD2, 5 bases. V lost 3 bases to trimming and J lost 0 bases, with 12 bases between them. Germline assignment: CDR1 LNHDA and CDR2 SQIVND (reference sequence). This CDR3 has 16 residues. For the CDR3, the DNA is TGTGCCAGTAGTATCCGGAGCGGTCGCTCCTACAATGAGCAGTTCTTC. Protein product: CASSIRSGRSYNEQFF.

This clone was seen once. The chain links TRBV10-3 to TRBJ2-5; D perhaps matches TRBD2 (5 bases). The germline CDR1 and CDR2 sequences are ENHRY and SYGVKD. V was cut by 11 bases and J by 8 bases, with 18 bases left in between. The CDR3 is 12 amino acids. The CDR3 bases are TGTGCCCGCACGGGAACCGCCCTAACCCAGTACTTC. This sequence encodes CARTGTALTQYF.

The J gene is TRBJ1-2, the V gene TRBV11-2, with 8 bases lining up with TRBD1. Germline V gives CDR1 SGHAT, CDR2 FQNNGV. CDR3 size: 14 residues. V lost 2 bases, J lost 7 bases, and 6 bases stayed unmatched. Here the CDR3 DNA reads TGTGCCAGCAGCTTACCAGGGGGCGCAGGTGGCTACACCTTC. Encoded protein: CASSLPGGAGGYTF.

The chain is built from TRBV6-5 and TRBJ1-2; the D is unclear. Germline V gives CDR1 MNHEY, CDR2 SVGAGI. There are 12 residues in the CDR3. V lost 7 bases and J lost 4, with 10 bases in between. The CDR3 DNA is TGTGCCAGCAAGCGGCCCCCCTATGGCTACACCTTC. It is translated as CASKRPPYGYTF.

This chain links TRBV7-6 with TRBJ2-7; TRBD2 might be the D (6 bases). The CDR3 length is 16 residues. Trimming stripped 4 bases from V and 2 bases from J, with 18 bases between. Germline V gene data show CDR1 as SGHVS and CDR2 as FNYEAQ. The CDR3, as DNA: TGTGCCAGCAGCTCCTACCCGGGGGTGAATGCCTACGAGCAGTACTTC. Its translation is CASSSYPGVNAYEQYF.

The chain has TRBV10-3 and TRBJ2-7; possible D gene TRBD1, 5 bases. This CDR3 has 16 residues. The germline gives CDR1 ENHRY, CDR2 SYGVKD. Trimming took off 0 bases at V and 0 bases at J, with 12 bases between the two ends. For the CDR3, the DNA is TGTGCCATCAGTGAGTCGGGTCACAGGAGCTCCTACGAGCAGTACTTC. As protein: CAISESGHRSSYEQYF.

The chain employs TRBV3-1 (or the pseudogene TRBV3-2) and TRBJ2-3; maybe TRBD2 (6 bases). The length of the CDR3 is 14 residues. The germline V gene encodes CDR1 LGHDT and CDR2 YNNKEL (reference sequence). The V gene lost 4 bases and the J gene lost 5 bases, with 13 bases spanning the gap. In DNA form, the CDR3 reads TGTGCCAGCAGCCCGCCGGGGACTCTAGATACGCAGTATTTT. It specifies CASSPPGTLDTQYF.

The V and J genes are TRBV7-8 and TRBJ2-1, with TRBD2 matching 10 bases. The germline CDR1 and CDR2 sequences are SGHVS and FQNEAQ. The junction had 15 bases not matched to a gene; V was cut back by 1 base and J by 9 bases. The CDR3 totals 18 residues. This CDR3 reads CASSLGSLGLAGVGEQFF. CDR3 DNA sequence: TGTGCCAGCAGCTTAGGATCCTTGGGGCTAGCGGGGGTAGGTGAGCAGTTCTTC.

The CDR3 sequence is CATQGYNEKLFF. CDR3 DNA sequence: TGTGCCACCCAGGGTTATAATGAAAAACTGTTTTTT. V gene TRBV6-5 combines with J gene TRBJ1-4, with D perhaps matching TRBD1 (5 bases). V lost 10 bases and J lost 4, with 10 bases in between. This CDR3 is built from 12 residues. Germline V CDR1 and CDR2: MNHEY, SVGAGI.

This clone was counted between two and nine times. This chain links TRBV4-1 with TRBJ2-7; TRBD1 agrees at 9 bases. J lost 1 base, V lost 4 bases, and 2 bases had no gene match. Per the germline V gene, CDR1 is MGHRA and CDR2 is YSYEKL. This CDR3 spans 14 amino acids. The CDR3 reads CASSRDRESYEQYF. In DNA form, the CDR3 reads TGCGCCAGCAGCCGGGACAGGGAATCCTACGAGCAGTACTTC.

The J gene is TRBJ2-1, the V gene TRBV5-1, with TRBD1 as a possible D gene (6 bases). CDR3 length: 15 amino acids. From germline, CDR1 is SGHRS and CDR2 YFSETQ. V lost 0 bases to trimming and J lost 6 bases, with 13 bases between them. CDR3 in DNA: TGCGCCAGCAGCTTGGCAACAGGGAAGTCCAATGAGCAGTTCTTC. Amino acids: CASSLATGKSNEQFF.

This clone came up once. DNA for the CDR3: TGTGCCAGCAGCCCAACGGGACAGGGGTACACTGAAGCTTTCTTT. It is translated as CASSPTGQGYTEAFF. The V call is TRBV14, the J call TRBJ1-1; 10 nucleotides align to TRBD1. CDR3 length: 15 amino acids. Germline trimming cut 4 bases from V and 3 bases from J; bases unmatched to any gene: 5. The germline V gene encodes CDR1 SGHDN and CDR2 FVKESK.

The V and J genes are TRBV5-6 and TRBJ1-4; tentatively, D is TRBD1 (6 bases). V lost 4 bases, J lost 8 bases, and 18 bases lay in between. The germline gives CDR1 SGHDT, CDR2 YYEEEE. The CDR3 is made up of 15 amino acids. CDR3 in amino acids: CASSRRRGGWEKLFF. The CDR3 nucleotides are TGTGCCAGCAGCCGCAGGAGGGGGGGCTGGGAAAAACTGTTTTTT.

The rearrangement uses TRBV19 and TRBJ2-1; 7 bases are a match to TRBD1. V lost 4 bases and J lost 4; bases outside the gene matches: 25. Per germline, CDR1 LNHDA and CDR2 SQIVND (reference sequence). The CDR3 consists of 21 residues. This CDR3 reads CASSNDLFRDLRDSGYNEQFF. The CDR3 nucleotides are TGTGCCAGTAGTAACGATTTATTCAGGGATCTCCGGGACAGCGGTTACAATGAGCAGTTCTTC.

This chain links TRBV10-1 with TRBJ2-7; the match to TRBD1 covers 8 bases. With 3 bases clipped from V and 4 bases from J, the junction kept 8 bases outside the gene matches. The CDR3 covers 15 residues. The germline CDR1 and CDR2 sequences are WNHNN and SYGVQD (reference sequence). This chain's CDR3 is CASSEGAGGKYEQYF. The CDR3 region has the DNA TGCGCCAGCAGTGAAGGGGCAGGGGGCAAGTACGAGCAGTACTTC.

The CDR3 reads CASSRQGYGYTF. The CDR3 nucleotides are TGTGCCAGCAGCCGGCAGGGGTATGGCTACACCTTC. J is TRBJ1-2 and V is TRBV6-5, with D tentatively TRBD1 (6 bases). Germline loops: CDR1 MNHEY, CDR2 SVGAGI. The V end lost 6 bases, the J end lost 5 bases, and 10 bases lay between the germline ends. CDR3 length equals 12 residues.